The 30 T cell receptor beta chains reported below all come from one sample, sequenced in a study of neurological immune-mediated disorders. MiXCR was run by TCRdb on the 5' RACE reads, yielding one entry per CDR3 protein. The sample has around 33,000 distinct CDR3 sequences, under 9.5% seen once. Sequenced sample: PBMCs. The receptors derive from a woman between 40 and 55 years old in good health.

Ten or more counts support this clonotype. The genes are TRBV7-2 and TRBJ1-2; maybe TRBD1 (5 bases). The germline gives CDR1 SGHTA, CDR2 FQGNSA. The length of the CDR3 is 16 residues. The V end lost 5 bases, the J end lost 4 bases, and 20 bases lay between the germline ends. The CDR3 loop reads CASSPPLQGSGYGYTF. The CDR3 nucleotides read TGTGCCAGCAGCCCACCCCTCCAGGGTTCGGGCTATGGCTACACCTTC. Together with reference TRBV7-2 and TRBJ1-2, the CDR3 gives the full variable domain: GAGVSQSPSNKVTEKGKDVELRCDPISGHTALYWYRQSLGQGLEFLIYFQGNSAPDKSGLPSDRFSAERTGGSVSTLTIQRTQQEDSAVYLCASSPPLQGSGYGYTFGSGTRLTVV.

The table lists this clonotype with many counts. The chain couples TRBV20-1 to TRBJ2-4; possibly TRBD1 or TRBD2 for D (7 bases each). The CDR3 extends over 13 amino acids. Germline CDR1 and CDR2: DFQATT and SNEGSKA (reference sequence). V dropped 6 bases and J dropped 9 bases, with 18 bases sitting between them. CDR3 in DNA: TGCAGTGCCCTACAGGGGAGGGGAGGCATTCAGTACTTC. This sequence encodes CSALQGRGGIQYF.

In its sample, this clonotype was seen many times. This CDR3 reads CATTGAPTDTQYF. The CDR3 nucleotides read TGTGCCACTACGGGGGCACCCACAGATACGCAGTATTTT. This sequence joins TRBV2 and TRBJ2-3; the D gene could be TRBD1 or TRBD2 (6 bases each). The CDR3 covers 13 residues. Germline CDR1 reads SNHLY; CDR2 reads FYNNEI. With 10 bases removed from V and 2 bases from J, the gap between germline ends came to 13 bases.

This clonotype was picked up many times. The chain recombines TRBV7-2 with TRBJ1-2; 8 bases are shared with TRBD1. The junction had 19 bases not matched to a gene; V was cut back by 8 bases and J by 8 bases. The germline V gene encodes CDR1 SGHTA and CDR2 FQGNSA. There are 16 residues in the CDR3. The DNA of the CDR3 is TGTGCCAGCGCAAGACTTACAGGGACAGGATGGAGGGGCTACACCTTC. It encodes CASARLTGTGWRGYTF. The variable domain in full, completed from reference TRBV7-2 and TRBJ1-2, reads GAGVSQSPSNKVTEKGKDVELRCDPISGHTALYWYRQSLGQGLEFLIYFQGNSAPDKSGLPSDRFSAERTGGSVSTLTIQRTQQEDSAVYLCASARLTGTGWRGYTFGSGTRLTVV.

This clonotype has at least ten counts. V and J are TRBV18 and TRBJ2-4; D is perhaps TRBD1 or TRBD2 (5 bases each). The CDR3 totals 15 residues. V was clipped by 3 bases and J by 3 bases, with 12 bases between them. The germline CDR1 and CDR2 sequences are KGHSH and LQKENI. The CDR3 DNA reads TGTGCCAGCTCACCTCTCGAGGGGTTCAAAAACATTCAGTACTTC. It specifies CASSPLEGFKNIQYF.

This clonotype was counted a few times. The chain couples TRBV27 to TRBJ2-1; 13 bases map to TRBD2. The CDR3 totals 18 residues. V gave up 6 bases and J gave up 0 bases; unmatched junction bases: 8. From germline, CDR1 is MNHEY and CDR2 SMNVEV (reference sequence). The CDR3 region has the DNA TGTGCCAGCAGCATACTAGCGGGAGGGTCGAGCTCCTACAATGAGCAGTTCTTC. It specifies CASSILAGGSSSYNEQFF.

Ten or more counts support this clonotype. J is TRBJ2-7 and V is TRBV6-1, with 11 bases fitting TRBD2. The CDR3 contains 15 residues. Losses at the gene ends were 6 bases for V and 2 bases for J; bases not matched to a gene: 6. Germline CDR1 and CDR2: MNHNS and SASEGT. The CDR3 protein is CASSWLAGGAYEQYV. The CDR3 bases are TGTGCCAGCAGCTGGCTAGCGGGGGGCGCCTACGAGCAGTACGTC.

This clonotype was observed a handful of times. The chain carries TRBV20-1 and TRBJ1-5; D ambiguous. V lost 0 bases, J lost 2 bases, and 11 bases lay in between. Germline V gene lookup returns CDR1 DFQATT and CDR2 SNEGSKA (reference sequence). This CDR3 contains 15 residues. DNA of the CDR3: TGCAGTGCTAGAGAAAAGGTATACGGCAATCAGCCCCAGCATTTT. Amino acid sequence: CSAREKVYGNQPQHF.

Note on this clonotype: The DNA is left out, because the CDR3 cannot be placed on it with certainty; the CDR3 is given as TCRdb lists it. The chain combines TRBV7-9 with TRBJ2-3; the DNA was not compared with TRBD1, the D call given in the table. Counting both end residues, the CDR3 totals 18 amino acids. From germline, CDR1 is SEHNR and CDR2 FQNEAQ (reference sequence). CDR3 residues: CASSPQRGGAPAQIRSIF.

This clonotype showed up many times. This chain joins TRBV29-1 and TRBJ2-7; D unclear. This CDR3 region has 11 residues. Trimming took off 4 bases at V and 1 base at J, with 5 bases between the two ends. Germline CDR1 and CDR2: SQVTM and ANQGSEA. The CDR3 spells CSVADSYEQYF. As DNA, the CDR3 is TGCAGCGTTGCAGATTCCTACGAGCAGTACTTC.

This clonotype was seen many times. This chain uses TRBV20-1 with TRBJ1-2; D gene uncertain. Germline CDR1 is DFQATT and CDR2 is SNEGSKA (reference sequence). Trimming shortened V by 3 bases and J by 5 bases, and 10 bases separated the two germline ends. The CDR3 spans 12 residues. For the CDR3, the DNA is TGCAGTGCTAGCCCCTCTGATTATGGCTACACCTTC. It is translated as CSASPSDYGYTF.

This clonotype has ten or more counts. The CDR3 loop is CASSYVKGRDEQFF. In DNA, the CDR3 is TGTGCCAGCAGTTATGTGAAGGGGCGAGATGAGCAGTTCTTC. The chain is built from TRBV28 and TRBJ2-1; perhaps TRBD1 as D (5 bases). The CDR3 covers 14 residues. Trimming pared 4 bases from V and 8 bases from J, leaving 15 bases between. Germline-derived CDR1 and CDR2 are MDHEN and SYDVKM.

This clonotype was seen many times. The DNA for the CDR3 is TGTGCCAGCAGCTCCTCAGGAGCCAAAAACATTCAGTACTTC. It is translated as CASSSSGAKNIQYF. The chain combines TRBV7-9 with TRBJ2-4; no definite D call. V was clipped by 4 bases and J by 0 bases, with 7 bases between them. The CDR3 extends over 14 amino acids. Germline CDR1 is SEHNR and CDR2 is FQNEAQ (reference sequence).

This clonotype has at least ten counts. The J gene is TRBJ2-3, the V gene TRBV20-1; tentatively, D is TRBD1 or TRBD2 (5 bases each). This CDR3 is built from 13 residues. The V end lost 7 bases, the J end lost 9 bases, and 20 bases lay between the germline ends. Germline CDR1 and CDR2: DFQATT and SNEGSKA (reference sequence). CDR3 sequence: CSGGVGWPGTQYF. The CDR3 region has the DNA TGCAGTGGAGGGGTGGGGTGGCCAGGAACGCAGTATTTT.

At least ten counts were recorded for this clonotype. This chain joins TRBV5-1 and TRBJ1-2, with 10 bases identical to TRBD1. V dropped 6 bases and J dropped 3; count of bases not matched to a gene: 11. The CDR3 is 16 amino acids. CDR1 SGHRS and CDR2 YFSETQ come from the germline V gene. The CDR3 bases are TGCGCCAGCACCAACGACAGGGGGCGGGTGGACTATGGCTACACCTTC. Translated: CASTNDRGRVDYGYTF.

This clonotype was counted ten times or more. The chain carries TRBV7-9 and TRBJ2-7; the match to TRBD2 covers 8 bases. Germline CDR1 is SEHNR and CDR2 is FQNEAQ (reference sequence). V gave up 1 base and J gave up 6 bases; unmatched junction bases: 5. The CDR3 is 14 residues long. In nucleotides, the CDR3 is TGTGCCAGCAGCTTAGACGGACTAGCTCGCGAGCAGTACGTC. Translated, it gives CASSLDGLAREQYV.

The table lists this clonotype with a few counts. Germline and junction disagree at one end, which may indicate a read error. The CDR3 reads CSASAPGPHGETKYF. CDR3 DNA: TGCAGTGCTAGTGCTCCTGGCCCCCACGGGGAGACCAAGTACTTC. The rearrangement links TRBV20-1 to TRBJ2-5; TRBD2 might be the D (5 bases). The germline CDR1 and CDR2 sequences are DFQATT and SNEGSKA (reference sequence). The CDR3 totals 15 residues.

This clonotype was counted many times. The chain recombines TRBV9 with TRBJ1-1; tentative D call: TRBD1 (5 bases). The V and J ends lost 0 bases and 0 bases respectively, with 18 bases between them. The V gene's germline CDR1 is SGDLS and CDR2 YYNGEE. The CDR3 contains 18 residues. The DNA for the CDR3 is TGTGCCAGCAGCGTAGCTCGTAGGGGCCGGGGGTTGAACACTGAAGCTTTCTTT. Translated: CASSVARRGRGLNTEAFF. The entire variable domain, with the rest obtained from reference TRBV9 and TRBJ1-1, is as follows: DSGVTQTPKHLITATGQRVTLRCSPRSGDLSVYWYQQSLDQGLQFLIQYYNGEERAKGNILERFSAQQFPDLHSELNLSSLELGDSALYFCASSVARRGRGLNTEAFFGQGTRLTVV.

This clonotype was counted at least ten times. The chain has TRBV12-3 or TRBV12-4 and TRBJ1-5, with D possibly TRBD1 on 5 matching bases. V lost 4 bases to trimming and J lost 7 bases, with 11 bases between them. This CDR3 is built from 13 residues. The CDR3 loop reads CASSSGRRQPQHF. CDR3 coding DNA: TGTGCCAGCAGTTCAGGGAGACGCCAGCCCCAGCATTTT.

Many counts were recorded for this clonotype. The rearrangement joins TRBV20-1 to TRBJ2-3; 7 bases are shared with TRBD1. The CDR3 is made up of 15 amino acids. V lost 1 base to trimming and J lost 0 bases; unmatched junction nucleotides: 4. Germline loops: CDR1 DFQATT, CDR2 SNEGSKA (reference sequence). The CDR3 sequence is CSARGQGSSTDTQYF. For the CDR3, the DNA is TGCAGTGCTAGAGGACAGGGAAGTAGCACAGATACGCAGTATTTT.

This clonotype has at least ten counts. The chain joins TRBV2 to TRBJ2-2; D not certain. The V end lost 7 bases, the J end lost 5 bases, and 11 bases lay between the germline ends. Germline CDR1 and CDR2: SNHLY and FYNNEI. CDR3 size: 13 residues. CDR3 loop: CASKRERTGELFF. In DNA form, the CDR3 reads TGTGCCAGCAAAAGGGAAAGGACCGGGGAGCTGTTTTTT.

This clonotype was recorded at least ten times. This chain uses TRBV29-1 with TRBJ1-2; 9 nucleotides match TRBD1. CDR3 length equals 15 residues. Looked up from germline, CDR1 is SQVTM and CDR2 is ANQGSEA. V lost 0 bases and J lost 3; bases outside the gene matches: 5. The CDR3 coding sequence is TGCAGCGTTGAAGATATCAGGACAGGGGACTATGGCTACACCTTC. This gives the protein CSVEDIRTGDYGYTF.

This clonotype has at least ten counts. V is TRBV5-4 and J is TRBJ2-1; the D is unclear. Germline CDR1 and CDR2: SGHNT and YYREEE (reference sequence). Trimming removed 2 bases at V and 7 bases at J, with 7 bases between. The CDR3 spans 12 residues. CDR3: CASSFALNEQFF. CDR3 nucleotide sequence: TGTGCCAGCAGCTTTGCGCTTAATGAGCAGTTCTTC. Looking up the rest from reference TRBV5-4 and TRBJ2-1 gives the full variable domain: ETGVTQSPTHLIKTRGQQVTLRCSSQSGHNTVSWYQQALGQGPQFIFQYYREEENGRGNFPPRFSGLQFPNYSSELNVNALELDDSALYLCASSFALNEQFFGPGTRLTVL.

This clonotype was detected many times. The V gene is TRBV28, the J gene TRBJ2-3; 9 bases align to TRBD2. This CDR3 spans 15 amino acids. V shed 2 bases and J 2 bases; nucleotides not matched to a gene: 2. The germline V gene encodes CDR1 MDHEN and CDR2 SYDVKM. Here the CDR3 reads CASSLGGRDTDTQYF. CDR3 nucleotide sequence: TGTGCCAGCAGTTTAGGCGGGAGGGACACAGATACGCAGTATTTT. Supplemented by reference TRBV28 and TRBJ2-3, the full variable domain reads DVKVTQSSRYLVKRTGEKVFLECVQDMDHENMFWYRQDPGLGLRLIYFSYDVKMKEKGDIPEGYSVSREKKERFSLILESASTNQTSMYLCASSLGGRDTDTQYFGPGTRLTVL.

This clonotype was counted many times. The chain recombines TRBV3-1 with TRBJ1-2, with 7 bases matching TRBD1. The CDR3 contains 12 residues. The ends lost 6 bases at V and 10 bases at J; junction bases unmatched: 8. Germline values: CDR1 LGHDT, CDR2 YNNKEL (reference sequence). CDR3 DNA sequence: TGTGCCAGCAGTCCAATCAGGGGGGCCTACACCTTC. It translates to CASSPIRGAYTF.

By frequency in the sample, this clonotype is medium-sized (0.01 to 0.1%). The genes are TRBV20-1 and TRBJ1-1, with D unclear. V lost 1 base and J 9 bases, leaving 9 bases between the germline ends. Germline CDR1 and CDR2: DFQATT and SNEGSKA (reference sequence). The CDR3 runs to 11 residues. CDR3: CSARADVKAFF. The DNA for the CDR3 is TGCAGTGCTAGAGCGGACGTAAAAGCTTTCTTT.

This clonotype has a count of ten or more. The chain uses TRBV28 and TRBJ2-5; weak D call: TRBD2 (6 bases). Germline V gene data show CDR1 as MDHEN and CDR2 as SYDVKM. The V gene lost 4 bases and the J gene lost 5 bases, with 17 bases spanning the gap. The CDR3 has 15 residues. CDR3 in amino acids: CASSSRLQSGETQYF. CDR3 nucleotide sequence: TGTGCCAGCAGTTCACGACTGCAGAGCGGGGAGACCCAGTACTTC.

This clonotype was counted many times. The chain uses TRBV6-5 and TRBJ1-2, with 8 positions matching TRBD1. The CDR3 is made up of 12 amino acids. V shed 6 bases and J 7 bases; nucleotides not matched to a gene: 4. The germline V gene has CDR1 MNHEY and CDR2 SVGAGI. The CDR3 is CASRNRGSGYTF. DNA for the CDR3: TGTGCCAGCAGAAACAGGGGGTCTGGCTACACCTTC.

This clonotype was counted many times. J is TRBJ2-1 and V is TRBV7-9, with D perhaps matching TRBD1 or TRBD2 (5 bases each). The CDR3 consists of 13 residues. Deletions cut 4 bases from V and 8 bases from J, with 12 bases between. Germline V lookup: CDR1 SEHNR, CDR2 FQNEAQ (reference sequence). CDR3 sequence reads: CASSSPRDHEQFF. Written as DNA, the CDR3 is TGTGCCAGCAGCTCCCCCAGGGACCATGAGCAGTTCTTC.

This clonotype was counted ten times or more. This chain joins TRBV20-1 and TRBJ2-7; 8 positions agree with TRBD2. The germline CDR1 and CDR2 sequences are DFQATT and SNEGSKA (reference sequence). CDR3 size: 14 residues. V lost 0 bases to trimming and J lost 4 bases; unmatched junction nucleotides: 5. This CDR3 reads CSARESGRGYEQYF. The DNA of the CDR3 is TGCAGTGCTAGAGAGAGCGGGAGAGGTTACGAGCAGTACTTC.